This is a list of T cell receptor beta chains from one sample in a study of glioma-infiltrating T cells. MiXCR was run by TCRdb on the multiplex PCR reads, yielding one entry per CDR3 protein. The table lists approximately 190,000 distinct CDR3 sequences, about 32% of them singletons. The sequencing input was glioma tissue, nonneoplastic brain tissue, or PBMCs (not recorded which). The receptor source for this set is a human donor with low-grade glioma or glioblastoma, undergoing nonglioma brain surgery, or in good health (not recorded which). The CDR3 runs from the conserved cysteine through the conserved F or W. Each record gives: clone size, V gene, D gene, J gene, CDR3 DNA, CDR3 protein. D genes are given only for firm matches. A clone size is listed for some rows: how often the clone was seen (once, few, many), or a class if it is expanded.

abundance: many
v_gene: TRBV25-1
d_gene: -
j_gene: TRBJ2-7
CDR3nt: TGTGCCAGCAGTGACTCCTACCAAAACTACGAGCAGTACTTC
CDR3aa: CASSDSYQNYEQYF

abundance: -
v_gene: TRBV29-1
d_gene: -
j_gene: TRBJ2-7
CDR3nt: TGCAGCGTGACATGGGGCACCCACTACGAGCAGTACTTC
CDR3aa: CSVTWGTHYEQYF

abundance: many
v_gene: TRBV27
d_gene: -
j_gene: TRBJ2-3
CDR3nt: TGTGCCAGCAGTTTACGTAGCACAGATACGCAGTATTTT
CDR3aa: CASSLRSTDTQYF

abundance: once
v_gene: TRBV27
d_gene: -
j_gene: TRBJ2-1
CDR3nt: TGTGCCCGCAGTGTATCGACGGGGGCGAATGAGCAGTTCTTC
CDR3aa: CARSVSTGANEQFF

abundance: once
v_gene: TRBV27
d_gene: -
j_gene: TRBJ2-3
CDR3nt: TGTGCCAGCACAGATACGCAGTATTTT
CDR3aa: CASTDTQYF

abundance: -
v_gene: TRBV18
d_gene: -
j_gene: TRBJ2-1
CDR3nt: TGTGCCAGCTCGCCAGCTCCTAAGAACTCCTACAATGAGCAGTTCTTC
CDR3aa: CASSPAPKNSYNEQFF

abundance: -
v_gene: TRBV5-1
d_gene: TRBD2
j_gene: TRBJ2-1
CDR3nt: TGCGCCAGCAGCCCCGGGACTAGCAGTTTGTCCGATGAGCAGTTCTTC
CDR3aa: CASSPGTSSLSDEQFF

abundance: -
v_gene: TRBV3-1
d_gene: TRBD1
j_gene: TRBJ2-1
CDR3nt: TGTGCCAGCAGCTACGGGACAGGGCCATATCATGAGCAGTTCTTC
CDR3aa: CASSYGTGPYHEQFF

abundance: -
v_gene: TRBV4-1
d_gene: TRBD2
j_gene: TRBJ2-2
CDR3nt: TGCGCCAGCAGCCCCTTAGCGGGAGGGCCCGGGGAGCTGTTTTTT
CDR3aa: CASSPLAGGPGELFF

abundance: many
v_gene: TRBV7-2
d_gene: -
j_gene: TRBJ1-1
CDR3nt: TGTGCCAGCAGCTTTTTTACGGGGCAGGAGATCACTGAAGCTTTCTTT
CDR3aa: CASSFFTGQEITEAFF

abundance: many
v_gene: TRBV27
d_gene: TRBD1
j_gene: TRBJ1-1
CDR3nt: TGTGCCAGCAGTCTACTCGGGAGGGGGCACACTGAAGCTTTCTTT
CDR3aa: CASSLLGRGHTEAFF

abundance: many
v_gene: TRBV28
d_gene: TRBD2
j_gene: TRBJ2-1
CDR3nt: TGTGCCAGCACTGAACCGGGACTAGCGGGCTATGAGCAGTTCTTC
CDR3aa: CASTEPGLAGYEQFF

abundance: once
v_gene: TRBV19
d_gene: TRBD2
j_gene: TRBJ2-7
CDR3nt: TGTGCCAGTAGACCGGGACTAGCAGCCTGCGAGCAGTACTTC
CDR3aa: CASRPGLAACEQYF

abundance: many
v_gene: TRBV5-4
d_gene: -
j_gene: TRBJ2-1
CDR3nt: TGTGCCAGCAGCTTGGTCCAATCCGATGAGCAGTTCTTC
CDR3aa: CASSLVQSDEQFF

abundance: -
v_gene: TRBV4-1
d_gene: -
j_gene: TRBJ2-7
CDR3nt: TGCACCAGCAGCCGAGCGGGCAGGGTCCACGAGCAGTACTTC
CDR3aa: CTSSRAGRVHEQYF

abundance: few
v_gene: TRBV5-1
d_gene: TRBD2
j_gene: TRBJ2-7
CDR3nt: TGCGCCAGCAGCTTGACGTCTCCGGGGGGGACGGAAACGCAGTACTTC
CDR3aa: CASSLTSPGGTETQYF

abundance: many
v_gene: TRBV10-3
d_gene: TRBD2
j_gene: TRBJ2-7
CDR3nt: TGTGCCATCACCGACGGGAGGGTGGACGAGCAGTACTTC
CDR3aa: CAITDGRVDEQYF

abundance: many
v_gene: TRBV7-9
d_gene: -
j_gene: TRBJ1-1
CDR3nt: TGTGCCAGCAGCTTAGAACGGTGGAACACTGAAGCTTTCTTT
CDR3aa: CASSLERWNTEAFF

abundance: -
v_gene: TRBV7-7
d_gene: TRBD2
j_gene: TRBJ2-5
CDR3nt: TGTGCCAGCAGCTTAGCTGGCACTAGCGTGTCCGAGACCCAGTACTTC
CDR3aa: CASSLAGTSVSETQYF

abundance: many
v_gene: TRBV6-2/TRBV6-3
d_gene: TRBD2
j_gene: TRBJ2-3
CDR3nt: TGTGCCAGCAGCTTCTCCGCGGGAGGGCCTGGAGATACGCAGTATTTT
CDR3aa: CASSFSAGGPGDTQYF

abundance: -
v_gene: TRBV29-1
d_gene: TRBD2
j_gene: TRBJ2-1
CDR3nt: TGCAGCGCCGGACTAGCAGCCGACAATGAGCAGTTCTTC
CDR3aa: CSAGLAADNEQFF

abundance: many
v_gene: TRBV7-2
d_gene: -
j_gene: TRBJ1-2
CDR3nt: TGTGCCAGCAGCCCCCGGGGGAACCCGCAGGACTACACCTTC
CDR3aa: CASSPRGNPQDYTF

abundance: few
v_gene: TRBV7-3
d_gene: -
j_gene: TRBJ2-3
CDR3nt: TGTGCCAGCAGCTCCCCTGGAGGTACGCAGTATTTT
CDR3aa: CASSSPGGTQYF

abundance: many
v_gene: TRBV28
d_gene: TRBD1
j_gene: TRBJ1-2
CDR3nt: TGTGCCAGCAACTCTGGACAGGGATATTATGGCTACACCTTC
CDR3aa: CASNSGQGYYGYTF

abundance: many
v_gene: TRBV20-1
d_gene: -
j_gene: TRBJ2-7
CDR3nt: TGCAGTGCTAGATTTTTAAACGAGCAGTACTTC
CDR3aa: CSARFLNEQYF

abundance: medium-sized
v_gene: TRBV27
d_gene: -
j_gene: TRBJ2-5
CDR3nt: TGTGCCAGCAGCAGAGGGTCTTTCCAGTACTTC
CDR3aa: CASSRGSFQYF

abundance: few
v_gene: TRBV27
d_gene: TRBD2
j_gene: TRBJ2-1
CDR3nt: TGTGCCACATCCTATAGCGGGAGCTACAGTGAGCAGTTCTTC
CDR3aa: CATSYSGSYSEQFF

abundance: -
v_gene: TRBV6-5
d_gene: TRBD2
j_gene: TRBJ2-7
CDR3nt: TGTGCCATCAGTTCCCAACTAGCGGGAGATGCCTACGAGCAGTACTTC
CDR3aa: CAISSQLAGDAYEQYF

abundance: many
v_gene: TRBV27
d_gene: TRBD2
j_gene: TRBJ2-7
CDR3nt: TGTGCCAGCAGTTCCTATAGCGGGTTCAGCTCCTACGAGCAGTACTTC
CDR3aa: CASSSYSGFSSYEQYF